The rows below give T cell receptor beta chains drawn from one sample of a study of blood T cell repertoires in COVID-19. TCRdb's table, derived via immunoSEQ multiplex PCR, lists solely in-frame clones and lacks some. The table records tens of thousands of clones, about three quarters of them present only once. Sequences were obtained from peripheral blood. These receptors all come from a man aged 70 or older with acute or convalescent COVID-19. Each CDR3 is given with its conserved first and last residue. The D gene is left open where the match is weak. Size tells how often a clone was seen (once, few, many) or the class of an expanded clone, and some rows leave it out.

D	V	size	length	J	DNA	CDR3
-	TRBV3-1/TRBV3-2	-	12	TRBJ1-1	TGTGCCAGCAGCCATACAAACACTGAAGCTTTCTTT	CASSHTNTEAFF
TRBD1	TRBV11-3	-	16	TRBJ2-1	TGTGCCAGCAGCTTAGACAGGGGGTTTTCCCGGGGAGAGCAGTTCTTC	CASSLDRGFSRGEQFF
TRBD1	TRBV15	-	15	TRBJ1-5	TGTGCCACCAGCAGGCCGGGACAGGGAGATTGGCCCCAGCATTTT	CATSRPGQGDWPQHF
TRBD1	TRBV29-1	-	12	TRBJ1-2	TGCAGCGTTAAGGGACAGGGGGCTGGCTACACCTTC	CSVKGQGAGYTF
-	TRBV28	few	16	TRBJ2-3	TGTGCCAGCAGCCCCTCCGGGCGGGGACTCACAGATACGCAGTATTTT	CASSPSGRGLTDTQYF
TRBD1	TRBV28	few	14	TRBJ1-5	TGTGCCAGCAGTCTTATGACAGGGAATCAGCCCCAGCATTTT	CASSLMTGNQPQHF
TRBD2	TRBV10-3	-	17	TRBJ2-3	TGTGCCATCAGTGAAGGGACTAGCGTACCTAGCACAGATACGCAGTATTTT	CAISEGTSVPSTDTQYF
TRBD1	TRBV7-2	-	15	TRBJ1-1	TGTGCCAGCAGTCTTGGACAGGGAAGGGCCACTGAAGCTTTCTTT	CASSLGQGRATEAFF
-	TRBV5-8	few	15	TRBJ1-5	TGTGCCAGCAGCTATCCGGGACAAACGAATCAGCCCCAGCATTTT	CASSYPGQTNQPQHF
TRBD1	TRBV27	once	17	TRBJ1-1	TGTGCCAGCAGGGCCACATACAGGGGACTCCTGAACACTGAAGCTTTCTTT	CASRATYRGLLNTEAFF
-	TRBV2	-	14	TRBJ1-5	TGTGCCAGTCGGGAACAGGGAGGGAATCAGCCCCAGCATTTT	CASREQGGNQPQHF
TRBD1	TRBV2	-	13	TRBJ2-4	TGTGCCAGCAGAACAGGGGCTTCGGACATTCAGTACTTC	CASRTGASDIQYF
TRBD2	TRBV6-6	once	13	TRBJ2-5	TGTGCCAGCAACCCCGGAACGGGGGGTTCCCAGTACTTC	CASNPGTGGSQYF
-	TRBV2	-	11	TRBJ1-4	TGTGCCAGCAGTTCCGGTGAAAAACTGTTTTTT	CASSSGEKLFF
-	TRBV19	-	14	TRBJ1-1	TGTGCCAGTATGAACCGGGACACGAACACTGAAGCTTTCTTT	CASMNRDTNTEAFF
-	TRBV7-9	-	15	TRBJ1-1	TGTGCCAGCAGCGTAGGACAGAACATGAACACTGAAGCTTTCTTT	CASSVGQNMNTEAFF
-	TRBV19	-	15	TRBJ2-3	TGTGCCAGTAGTATAGGGGGTTCGGAGGCAGATACGCAGTATTTT	CASSIGGSEADTQYF
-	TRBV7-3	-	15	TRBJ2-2	TGTGCCAGCAGCTTATCTTCGGGGTTGGTCGGGGAGCTGTTTTTT	CASSLSSGLVGELFF
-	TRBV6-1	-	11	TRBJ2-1	TGTGCCAGCAGTGATCCGCGGGAGCAGTTCTTC	CASSDPREQFF
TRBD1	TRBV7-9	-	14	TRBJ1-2	TGTGCCAGCAGCCCAGGACAGGGCTTCTATGGCTACACCTTC	CASSPGQGFYGYTF
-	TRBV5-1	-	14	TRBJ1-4	TGCGCCAGCAGCGGTGGGGGAGCGGGTGAAAAACTGTTTTTT	CASSGGGAGEKLFF
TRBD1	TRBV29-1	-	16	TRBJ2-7	TGCAGCGTCCAAAGCCAGGGGGCGAGAAGCTCCTACGAGCAGTACTTC	CSVQSQGARSSYEQYF
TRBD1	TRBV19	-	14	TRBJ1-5	TGTGCCAGTAGTACGGAGGGGGCTTATCAGCCCCAGCATTTT	CASSTEGAYQPQHF
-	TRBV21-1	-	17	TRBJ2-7	TGTGCCAGCACTCAAACCCCCGAGACAGGGGGCATATACGAGCAGTACTTC	CASTQTPETGGIYEQYF
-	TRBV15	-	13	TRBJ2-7	TGTGCCACCAGCGGAAGACAGGTCGACGAGCAGTACTTC	CATSGRQVDEQYF
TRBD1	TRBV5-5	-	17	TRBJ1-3	TGTGCCAGCAGCTGGGGAGACAGGGAAGGCTCTGGAAACACCATATATTTT	CASSWGDREGSGNTIYF
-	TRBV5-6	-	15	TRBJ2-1	TGTGCCAGCAGCTTGGTTGTCAGGGTGGACAATGAGCAGTTCTTC	CASSLVVRVDNEQFF
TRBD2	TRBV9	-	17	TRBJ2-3	TGTGCCAGCAGCGTAGTCCCCCTAGCGGGAGGGGTAGATACGCAGTATTTT	CASSVVPLAGGVDTQYF
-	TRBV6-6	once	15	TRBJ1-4	TGTGCCAGCAGTTTCGGCGGGGCCCTTAATGAAAAACTGTTTTTT	CASSFGGALNEKLFF
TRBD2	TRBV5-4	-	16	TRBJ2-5	TGTGCCAGCAGCTTGGGCTCCACCGCGTTACGGGGGGGCCAGTACTTC	CASSLGSTALRGGQYF
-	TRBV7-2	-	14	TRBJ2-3	TGTGCCAGCAGCTTATTACCGGGGGTAGATACGCAGTATTTT	CASSLLPGVDTQYF
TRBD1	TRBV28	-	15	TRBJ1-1	TGTGCCAGCAGTGACTCGGGACAGGGAGGGGGTGAAGCTTTCTTT	CASSDSGQGGGEAFF
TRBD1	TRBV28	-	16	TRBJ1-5	TGTGCCAGCAGTTTTCCCGTAGGACAGGGGAGGCAGCCCCAGCATTTT	CASSFPVGQGRQPQHF